This is a list of T cell receptor beta chains from one sample in a study of T cell responses to AZD1222 COVID-19 vaccine. TCRdb keeps only in-frame clones here, not all; method: immunoSEQ multiplex PCR. The sample contains over 130,000 clones, around 95% of which appear only once. Here the sequenced sample was peripheral blood, taken on day 0 of AZD1222 vaccination. These receptors came from an adult in good health. The CDR3 runs from the conserved cysteine through the conserved F or W. A D gene is named only where the DNA matches it firmly.

j_call d_call v_call cdr3_nt cdr3_aa
TRBJ1-3 . TRBV5-1 TGCGCCAGCAGCTTGGCCCCAGAAACCTCTGGAAACACCATATATTTT CASSLAPETSGNTIYF
TRBJ2-1 . TRBV3-1/TRBV3-2 TGTGCCAGCAGCCAAGTTTTTAAGGATGAGCAGTTCTTC CASSQVFKDEQFF
TRBJ1-3 . TRBV5-4 TGTGCCAGCAGTACAGGCCTTTCTGGAAACACCATATATTTT CASSTGLSGNTIYF
TRBJ1-2 TRBD1 TRBV10-3 TGTGCCATCAGTGAACTTGGGACAGGGTACGGCTACACCTTC CAISELGTGYGYTF
TRBJ1-3 TRBD1 TRBV4-1 TGCGCCAGCAGCCAGCCACAGGGGGCTTTAGTGGGAAACACCATATATTTT CASSQPQGALVGNTIYF
TRBJ1-6 . TRBV4-1 TGCGCCAGCAGCCAGGGCGTGGATTCACCCCTCCACTTT CASSQGVDSPLHF
TRBJ1-5 . TRBV4-1 TGCGCCAGCAGCCAAGAGGGTCGGGTTTACAATCAGCCCCAGCATTTT CASSQEGRVYNQPQHF
TRBJ1-3 . TRBV9 TGTGCCAGCCGCAGCTCTGGAAACACCATATATTTT CASRSSGNTIYF
TRBJ1-2 . TRBV10-1 TGCGCCAGCAGTTCGGGGCAAAACTATGGCTACACCTTC CASSSGQNYGYTF
TRBJ2-5 . TRBV6-2/TRBV6-3 TGTGCCAGCAGTTGGACGGCCCAAGAGACCCAGTACTTC CASSWTAQETQYF
TRBJ1-1 TRBD1 TRBV6-8 TGTGCCAGCAGTTACGGTACTCGGGGTCCCGCCGGGGGCAGGGGGATTAAGGGGAACACTGAAGCTTTCTTT CASSYGTRGPAGGRGIKGNTEAFF
TRBJ2-1 TRBD2 TRBV4-1 TGCGCCAGCAGCCAACCCGGGACTACCAAGGGGCAGGTCTTC CASSQPGTTKGQVF
TRBJ1-4 . TRBV4-1 TGCGCCAGCAGCGGAAGGCCAGGGAGGACTAATGAAAAACTGTTTTTT CASSGRPGRTNEKLFF
TRBJ1-5 . TRBV19 TGTGCCAGTAGTACCGGCAATCAGCCCCAGCATTTT CASSTGNQPQHF
TRBJ1-2 . TRBV3-1/TRBV3-2 TGTGCCAGCAGCCAAACCCCCCGGGACGCTAACTATGGCTACACCTTC CASSQTPRDANYGYTF
TRBJ2-4 . TRBV29-1 TGCAGCGGGAGACATCAAAACATTCAGTACTTC CSGRHQNIQYF
TRBJ2-5 . TRBV18 TGTGCCAGCTCACCACCATGGGAGACCCAGTACTTC CASSPPWETQYF
TRBJ1-5 TRBD1 TRBV5-6 TGTGCCAGCAGCGTGACAGGGGGTCCTCAGCCCCAGCATTTT CASSVTGGPQPQHF
TRBJ1-2 TRBD1 TRBV28 TGTGCCAGCAGTCCCGGACAGGGGACGGATGGCTACACCTTC CASSPGQGTDGYTF
TRBJ1-1 . TRBV20-1 TGCAGTGCTAGAAGCGGGGCGGGAGCTTTCTTT CSARSGAGAFF
TRBJ1-5 TRBD1 TRBV2 TGTGCCAGCAGTGCGGACAGGCGGGGGGGTAGCAATCAGCCCCAGCATTTT CASSADRRGGSNQPQHF
TRBJ1-6 . TRBV5-1 TGCGCCAGCAGCTTGGATCTGTTGGGGGGCTCACCCCTCCACTTT CASSLDLLGGSPLHF
TRBJ2-1 TRBD2 TRBV5-5 TGTGCCAGCAGGGATGGGACTAGCGGGACCGAGCAGTTCTTC CASRDGTSGTEQFF
TRBJ1-6 . TRBV6-5 TGTGCCAGCAGTTCCGACAGGATTAATTCACCCCTCCACTTT CASSSDRINSPLHF